This entry features one TCR beta chain sequence. Its specific antigen is unknown. Per-base quality was not reported, and no clone a single base away is much larger than it. Libraries were made using the immunoSEQ multiplex PCR assay. TCRdb retrieved this table from immuneACCESS and kept in-frame rearrangements only. Not all clones are present; in checked studies, unresolved V genes account for under half, and no reason is known for the remainder. This sample gives around 110,000 clones in total; approximately 90% of them show up just once. The ten largest clones add up to approximately 2.3% of the sample. Via the germline V gene, CDR1 is SGHTA and CDR2 FQGNSA. The CDR3 goes from the cysteine to the phenylalanine over 15 residues. Of the read, only the CDR3 DNA is kept; its 45 bases are in frame from base 1. V sheds 5 bases and J sheds 0 bases, leaving 13 bases between their ends. The sample originates from a study of control samples from healthy donors and cancer patients (dated by TCRdb to the early 2020s).

The chain links TRBV7-2 with TRBJ1-1; the D gene is perhaps TRBD1, on 6 matching bases. The receptor was isolated from a woman between 65 and 79 years old in good health. Sequenced material: blood. The DNA is as follows: TGTGCCAGCAGCCCGGGGGGGGGCATGAACACTGAAGCTTTCTTT. Translated, this gives CASSPGGGMNTEAFF.